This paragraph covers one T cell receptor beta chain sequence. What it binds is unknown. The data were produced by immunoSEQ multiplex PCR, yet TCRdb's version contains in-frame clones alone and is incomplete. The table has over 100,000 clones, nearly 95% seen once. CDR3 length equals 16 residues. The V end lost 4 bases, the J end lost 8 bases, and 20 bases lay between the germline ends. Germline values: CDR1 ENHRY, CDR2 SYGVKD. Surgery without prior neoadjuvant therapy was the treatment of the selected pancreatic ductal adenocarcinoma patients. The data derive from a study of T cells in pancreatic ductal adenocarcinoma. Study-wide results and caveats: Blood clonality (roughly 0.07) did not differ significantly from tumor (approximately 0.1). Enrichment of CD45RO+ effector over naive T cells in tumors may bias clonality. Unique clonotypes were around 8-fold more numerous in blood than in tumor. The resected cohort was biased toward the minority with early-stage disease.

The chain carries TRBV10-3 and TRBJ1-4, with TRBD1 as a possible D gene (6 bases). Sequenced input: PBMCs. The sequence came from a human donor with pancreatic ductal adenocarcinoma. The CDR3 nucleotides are TGTGCCATCAGTGCGTCTGACCGAGGACAGCGGGAAAAACTGTTTTTT. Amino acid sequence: CAISASDRGQREKLFF.